This is a list of T cell receptor beta chains from one sample in a study of blood T cell repertoires in COVID-19. Assay used: immunoSEQ multiplex PCR; TCRdb lists only in-frame clones, some missing. The data show 200,000 or so clones, with about 85% seen just once and 2.9% held by the top ten. The source material was peripheral blood. These receptors all come from a man between 50 and 59 years old who had recovered from COVID-19. The conserved cysteine and the conserved F or W are not part of the CDR3 here.

j_gene,v_gene,CDR3aa
TRBJ2-3,TRBV9,ASSDRTIFHTDTQY
TRBJ2-7,TRBV14,ASSQDWGTGMREQY
TRBJ1-1,TRBV27,ASSGLQNTEAF
TRBJ1-6,TRBV6-2/TRBV6-3,ASSFQGMMNSPLH
TRBJ2-3,TRBV9,ASSVVGQGLTDTQY
TRBJ1-1,TRBV5-4,ASSLATGGNEAF
TRBJ2-3,TRBV5-1,ASSFGRTDTQY
TRBJ1-5,TRBV18,ASSPPGQGASSQPQH
TRBJ1-6,TRBV5-1,ASSSSYNSPLH
TRBJ2-1,TRBV3-1/TRBV3-2,ASSPRQITTRKQF
TRBJ1-6,TRBV2,ASSDPPDRQRRGGSPLH
TRBJ2-7,TRBV5-1,ASSPREGGSSYEQY
TRBJ2-1,TRBV28,ASSLAEGGKNNEQF
TRBJ2-1,TRBV24-1,ARNYSGGSSHNEQF
TRBJ1-1,TRBV9,ASSALGTKNTEAF
TRBJ2-7,TRBV5-1,ASSLALTDTYEQY
TRBJ2-7,TRBV7-2,ASSVPFGTGDEQY
TRBJ2-1,TRBV3-1/TRBV3-2,ASRQGAANEQF
TRBJ2-1,TRBV5-1,ASSPGTSRYNEQF
TRBJ2-3,TRBV3-1/TRBV3-2,ASSLVAGVRADTQY
TRBJ2-5,TRBV7-9,ASTQKQETQY
TRBJ2-2,TRBV19,ASSIGGAGLTGELF
TRBJ1-1,TRBV19,ASCRQGESEAF
TRBJ1-1,TRBV5-1,ASSYVQGRGTEAF
TRBJ1-5,TRBV30,AWSVTQINQPQH
TRBJ2-1,TRBV20-1,SAKLNEQF
TRBJ2-7,TRBV7-2,ASSLSGTSNSEQY
TRBJ1-5,TRBV28,ASSFSGTGAQPQH
TRBJ2-5,TRBV19,ASSPRGQGKETQY
TRBJ1-5,TRBV6-1,ASSEAWGPDQPQH
TRBJ2-5,TRBV11-2,ASRTGARVETQY
TRBJ2-2,TRBV7-2,ASSHGDRTIVELF
TRBJ2-1,TRBV19,ASSTPGLAGVRNEQF
TRBJ1-6,TRBV19,ASRQGGSPLH
TRBJ2-7,TRBV5-4,ASSPSGIHEQY
TRBJ2-4,TRBV14,ASSLWTGKGKNIQY
TRBJ1-2,TRBV10-3,AISDWTPQGYT
TRBJ1-5,TRBV2,ASRGTVLGNQPQH
TRBJ1-1,TRBV28,ASSETGGSTEAF
TRBJ2-7,TRBV28,ASSLEGQPYEQY
TRBJ2-3,TRBV20-1,SASPFTGWGDTQY
TRBJ2-7,TRBV7-8,ASSLEMSVGGGTYYEQY
TRBJ1-2,TRBV28,ASSLGGENYGYT
TRBJ2-1,TRBV7-9,ASTPTGPRGQF